Sequencing of this T cell receptor (beta chain) was carried out in a study of blood T cell repertoires in COVID-19. Background on the study: The United States, Italy and Spain supplied acute and convalescent COVID-19 samples. Nucleic acid was either cDNA or gDNA, and it came from T cells, B-cell-depleted T cells, or PBMCs.

Germline CDR1 MNHEY, CDR2 SVGEGT. The CDR3 consists of 15 residues. V gave up 5 bases and J gave up 6 bases, with 16 bases separating them. As handled by the study authors: Scientists estimated how many nucleated cells there were by amplifying reference gene primers. The repertoire was sequenced with immunoSEQ multiplex PCR; TCRdb's copy has only in-frame clones and lacks some. Clone size and the V and J calls come from that table; the DNA yielded D and trimming. The sample holds 250,000 to 300,000 clones, about 88% seen once. This sequence originates from a woman aged 55-70 years with acute or convalescent COVID-19. The source material was peripheral blood. The rearrangement joins TRBV6-2 or TRBV6-3 to TRBJ2-2; D may be TRBD2 (5 bases). CDR3 residues: CASSPGWGTAGELFF. CDR3 in DNA: TGTGCCAGCAGTCCGGGGTGGGGAACAGCCGGGGAGCTGTTTTTT.